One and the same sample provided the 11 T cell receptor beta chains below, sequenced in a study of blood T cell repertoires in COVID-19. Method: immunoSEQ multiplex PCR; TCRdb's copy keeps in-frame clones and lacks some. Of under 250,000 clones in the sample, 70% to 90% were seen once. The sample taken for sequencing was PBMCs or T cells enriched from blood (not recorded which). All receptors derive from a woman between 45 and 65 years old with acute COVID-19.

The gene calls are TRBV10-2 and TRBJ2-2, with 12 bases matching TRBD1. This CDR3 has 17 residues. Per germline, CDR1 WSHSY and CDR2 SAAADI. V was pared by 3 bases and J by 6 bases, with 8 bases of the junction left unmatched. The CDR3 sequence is CASSDVSGTGGSGELFF. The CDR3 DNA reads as TGCGCCAGCAGTGATGTGAGTGGGACAGGGGGCTCCGGGGAGCTGTTTTTT.

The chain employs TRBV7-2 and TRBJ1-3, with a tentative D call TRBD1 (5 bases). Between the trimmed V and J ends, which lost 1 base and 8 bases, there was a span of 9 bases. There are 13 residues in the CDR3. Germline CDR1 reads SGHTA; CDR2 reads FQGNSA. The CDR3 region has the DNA TGTGCCAGCAGCTTAGGGGGGGAAGACACCATATATTTT. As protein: CASSLGGEDTIYF.

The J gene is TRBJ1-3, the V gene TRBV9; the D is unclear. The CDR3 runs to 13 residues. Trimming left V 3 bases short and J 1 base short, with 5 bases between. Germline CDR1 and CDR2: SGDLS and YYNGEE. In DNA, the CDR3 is TGTGCCAGCAGCGGGCCATCTGGAAACACCATATATTTT. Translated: CASSGPSGNTIYF.

CDR3 in amino acids: CASSLIGSNQPQHF. CDR3 nucleotide sequence: TGTGCCAGCAGTTTAATCGGGAGCAATCAGCCCCAGCATTTT. The chain recombines TRBV6-5 with TRBJ1-5, with D hard to call. The CDR3 runs 14 residues. Between the trimmed V and J ends, which lost 4 bases and 1 base, there was a span of 8 bases. Germline V gives CDR1 MNHEY, CDR2 SVGAGI.

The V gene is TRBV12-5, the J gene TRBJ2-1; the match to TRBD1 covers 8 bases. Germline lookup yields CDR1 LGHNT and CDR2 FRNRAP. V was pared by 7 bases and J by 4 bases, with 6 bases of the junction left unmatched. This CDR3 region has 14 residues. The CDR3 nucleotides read TGTGCTAGTGCTCCGGGACAGGCTTACAATGAGCAGTTCTTC. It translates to CASAPGQAYNEQFF.

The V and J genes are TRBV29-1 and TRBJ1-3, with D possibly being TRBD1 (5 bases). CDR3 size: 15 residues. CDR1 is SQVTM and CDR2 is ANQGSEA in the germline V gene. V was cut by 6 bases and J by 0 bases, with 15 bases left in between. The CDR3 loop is CSVIKAGGSGNTIYF. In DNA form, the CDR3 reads TGCAGCGTAATCAAGGCGGGGGGCTCTGGAAACACCATATATTTT.

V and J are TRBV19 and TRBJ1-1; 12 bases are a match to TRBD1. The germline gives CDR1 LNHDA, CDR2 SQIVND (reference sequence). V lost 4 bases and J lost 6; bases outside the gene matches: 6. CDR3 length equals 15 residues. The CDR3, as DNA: TGTGCCAGTAGTACGACCGGGACAGGGGGCGCTGAAGCTTTCTTT. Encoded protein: CASSTTGTGGAEAFF.

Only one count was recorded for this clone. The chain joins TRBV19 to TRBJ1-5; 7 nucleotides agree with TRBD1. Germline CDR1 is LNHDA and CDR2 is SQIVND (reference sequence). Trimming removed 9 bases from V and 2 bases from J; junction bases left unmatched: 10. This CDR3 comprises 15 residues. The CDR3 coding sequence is TGTGCCAGCAGCCAAACAGGGGCCCGCAATCAGCCCCAGCATTTT. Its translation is CASSQTGARNQPQHF.

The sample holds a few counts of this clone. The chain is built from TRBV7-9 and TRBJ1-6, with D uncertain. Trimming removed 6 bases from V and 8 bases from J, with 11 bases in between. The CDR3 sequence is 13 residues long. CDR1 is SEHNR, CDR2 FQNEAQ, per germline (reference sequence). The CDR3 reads CASSVGGDSPLHF. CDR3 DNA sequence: TGTGCCAGCAGTGTGGGAGGTGATTCACCCCTCCACTTT.

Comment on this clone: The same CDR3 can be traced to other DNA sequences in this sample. CDR3 sequence reads: CASSPLAAGELFF. DNA for the CDR3: TGTGCCAGCTCACCACTAGCGGCCGGGGAGCTGTTTTTT. The J gene is TRBJ2-2, the V gene TRBV18, with a possible D match to TRBD2 (6 bases). Germline CDR1 reads KGHSH; CDR2 reads LQKENI. This CDR3 contains 13 residues. Trimming cost V 1 base and J 6 bases, with 6 bases left between them.

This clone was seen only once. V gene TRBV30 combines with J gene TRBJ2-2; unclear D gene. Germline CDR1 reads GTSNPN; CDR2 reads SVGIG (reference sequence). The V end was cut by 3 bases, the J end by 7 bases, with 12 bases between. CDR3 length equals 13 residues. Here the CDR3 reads CAWSPRRGGELFF. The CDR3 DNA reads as TGTGCCTGGAGCCCCCGGCGAGGCGGGGAGCTGTTTTTT.